The clone carrying this TCR beta chain was counted a few times. The sample belongs to a study of blood T cells in healthy people across ages. Sample-barcoded 5' priming and a J-beta primer mix drove a second PCR of roughly 6 to 12 cycles. In TCRdb, the 5' RACE reads were re-called with MiXCR into one record per CDR3 protein. This sample yields around 850,000 distinct CDR3 sequences, of which 35% to 40% are seen a single time; 10% to 15% belongs to the top ten. The trim removed 0 bases at V and 5 bases at J, leaving 10 bases unmatched. Germline-derived CDR1 and CDR2 are MNHEY and SVGAGI. This CDR3 region has 17 residues.

This receptor was identified in a man aged 18 to 29 in good health. The rearrangement joins TRBV6-5 to TRBJ1-2; 9 bases are shared with TRBD1. The specimen sequenced was blood. CDR3 residues: CASSYSARGTGKYGYTF. The CDR3 DNA reads TGTGCCAGCAGTTACTCGGCCCGCGGGACAGGGAAATATGGCTACACCTTC.